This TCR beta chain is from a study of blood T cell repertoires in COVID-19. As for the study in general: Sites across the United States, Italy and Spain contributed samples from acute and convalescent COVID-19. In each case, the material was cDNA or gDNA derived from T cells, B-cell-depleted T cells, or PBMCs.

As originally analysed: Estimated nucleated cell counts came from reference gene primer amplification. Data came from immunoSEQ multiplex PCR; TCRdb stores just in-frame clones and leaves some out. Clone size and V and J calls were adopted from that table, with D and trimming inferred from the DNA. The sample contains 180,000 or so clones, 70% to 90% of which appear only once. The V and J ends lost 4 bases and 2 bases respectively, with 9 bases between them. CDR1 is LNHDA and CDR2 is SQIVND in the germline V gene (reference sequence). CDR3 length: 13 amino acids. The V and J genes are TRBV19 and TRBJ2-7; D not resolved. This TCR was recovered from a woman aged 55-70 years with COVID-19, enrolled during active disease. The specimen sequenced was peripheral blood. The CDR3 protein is CASSTRPAYEQYF. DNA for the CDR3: TGTGCCAGTAGTACCAGGCCAGCCTACGAGCAGTACTTC.